Only a few counts were recorded for the clone carrying this T cell receptor (beta chain). Its antigen is not identified. Germline V gene data show CDR1 as MNHEY and CDR2 as SVGEGT. With V trimmed by 6 bases and J by 7 bases, 10 bases remained unmatched. This CDR3 has 15 amino acids. These data come from a study of vaccination and CD4 T cells after COVID-19. Background on the study: Samples after vaccination came a median 72 days past dose two, ranging 14 to 241.

Cultured CD4+ T-cell DNA underwent Oncomine TCR Beta short-read sequencing. It was cultured CD4+ T cells from which genomic DNA was extracted. From the PCR reads, TCRdb called clonotypes with MiXCR, one entry per CDR3 protein. Of roughly 13,000 distinct CDR3 sequences listed, less than 25% are singletons. Indicated treatment: approximately 11-day PBMC culture with coronavirus spike peptide pools or control peptides (ViraFEST assay). Antigen-specific T cell expansion with peptide pools preceded TCR sequencing in the ViraFEST approach. Every well contained some 2 million PBMCs, which were grown with approximately 9.6 IU/ml IL-2 and about 9.5 ug/ml peptide pools.

The sequence was obtained from a human donor who had recovered from COVID-19. The material was CD4+ T cells from blood, cultured in vitro, obtained after SARS-CoV-2 vaccination. The J gene is TRBJ1-2, the V gene TRBV6-2 or TRBV6-3, with 11 positions matching TRBD1. The CDR3 region is CASSPGTGGFRGYTF. For the CDR3, the DNA is TGTGCCAGCAGCCCCGGGACAGGGGGGTTTCGTGGCTACACCTTC.